The clone carrying this TCR beta chain appeared once. The TCR beta repertoire was assessed by survey-level immunoSEQ sequencing. Clones were read by immunoSEQ multiplex PCR, and TCRdb kept only the in-frame ones, dropping some. The sample has approximately 50,000 clones, over 85% seen once; the top ten hold about 10%. V trimming: 5 bases; J trimming: 3 bases; junction bases outside the gene matches: 9. This CDR3 is 18 amino acids long. CDR1 LNHDA and CDR2 SQIVND come from the germline V gene (reference sequence). The specimen sequenced was PBMCs. This clonotype was sampled from a middle-aged man with rheumatoid arthritis. V gene TRBV19 combines with J gene TRBJ2-2; 13 bases match TRBD2. CDR3 nucleotides: TGTGCCAGTAGTTTTTCCGGACTAGCGGGAGTTCACACCGGGGAGCTGTTTTTT. Amino acid sequence: CASSFSGLAGVHTGELFF.